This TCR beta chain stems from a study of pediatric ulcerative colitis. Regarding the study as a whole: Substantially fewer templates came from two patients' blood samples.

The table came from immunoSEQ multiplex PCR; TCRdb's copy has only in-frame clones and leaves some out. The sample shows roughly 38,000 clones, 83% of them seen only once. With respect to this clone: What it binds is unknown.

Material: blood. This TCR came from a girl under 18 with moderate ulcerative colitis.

The CDR3 sequence: CASRAWYRGSNYGYTF. CDR3 DNA: TGTGCCAGCAGAGCTTGGTACAGGGGGTCCAACTATGGCTACACCTTC. V usage is TRBV5-6 and J usage is TRBJ1-2, with 8 bases matching TRBD1. Unmatched junction bases numbered 11, after V lost 5 bases and J lost 2 bases. This CDR3 is 16 amino acids long. Germline V lookup: CDR1 SGHDT, CDR2 YYEEEE.